Listed here are 12 T cell receptor beta chains from one sample, sequenced in a study of T cell responses to AZD1222 COVID-19 vaccine. Sequencing was performed with immunoSEQ multiplex PCR; in TCRdb, only in-frame clones are kept and a portion is missing. The table shows around 120,000 clones, with 90% occurring only once. The input for sequencing was peripheral blood, taken on day 0 of AZD1222 vaccination. The receptors stem from an adult in good health.

The chain carries TRBV27 and TRBJ1-2; 8 bases line up with TRBD1. The CDR3 runs 14 residues. The J segment lost 2 bases and the V segment lost 6 bases, leaving 5 bases of the junction unmatched. Germline V gene data show CDR1 as MNHEY and CDR2 as SMNVEV (reference sequence). The CDR3 spells CASSRDRQNYGYTF. The CDR3, as DNA: TGTGCCAGCAGCCGGGACAGGCAGAACTATGGCTACACCTTC.

J is TRBJ1-2 and V is TRBV28; weak D call: TRBD1 (6 bases). This CDR3 has 14 amino acids. CDR1 and CDR2 (germline): MDHEN, SYDVKM. Between the trimmed V and J ends, which lost 6 bases and 2 bases, there was a span of 13 bases. The CDR3 protein is CASSIQGANYGYTF. The DNA of the CDR3 is TGTGCCAGCAGCATACAGGGTGCAAACTATGGCTACACCTTC.

The V call is TRBV4-1, the J call TRBJ1-5, with unresolved D. The V end lost 4 bases, the J end lost 7 bases, and 11 bases lay between the germline ends. The CDR3 has 13 residues. Germline CDR1 and CDR2: MGHRA and YSYEKL. The chain's CDR3 is CASSPPLSQPQHF. CDR3 bases: TGCGCCAGCAGCCCGCCATTGAGCCAGCCCCAGCATTTT.

The chain has TRBV20-1 and TRBJ1-4, with a tentative D call TRBD1 (6 bases). Trimming shortened V by 7 bases and J by 6 bases, and 15 bases separated the two germline ends. CDR1 is DFQATT, CDR2 SNEGSKA, per germline (reference sequence). This CDR3 is built from 13 residues. The CDR3 reads CSVSEQGYEKLFF. The CDR3 coding sequence is TGCAGTGTGAGTGAGCAGGGGTATGAAAAACTGTTTTTT.

On this clone itself: A junction end diverges from the germline sequence, so it may reflect a read error. The gene calls are TRBV11-1 and TRBJ2-7; 12 bases are shared with TRBD2. The CDR3 covers 15 residues. Germline V gives CDR1 SGHAT, CDR2 FQDESV (reference sequence). Written as DNA, the CDR3 is TGTGCCAGCAGCCTAGCGGGAGGGAGCTCCTACGAGCAGTACTTC. Translating gives CASSLAGGSSYEQYF.

The chain carries TRBV11-2 and TRBJ1-6, with D unresolved. The CDR3 covers 12 residues. From germline, CDR1 is SGHAT and CDR2 FQNNGV. The germline V and J ends were trimmed by 5 bases and 9 bases, with 8 bases remaining between them. CDR3 sequence (DNA): TGTGCCAGCAGCCCCCAAATTTCACCCCTCCACTTT. It specifies CASSPQISPLHF. Using reference TRBV11-2 and TRBJ1-6 for the parts outside the CDR3, the full variable domain is EAGVAQSPRYKIIEKRQSVAFWCNPISGHATLYWYQQILGQGPKLLIQFQNNGVVDDSQLPKDRFSAERLKGVDSTLKIQPAKLEDSAVYLCASSPQISPLHFGNGTRLTVT.

The chain uses TRBV5-4 and TRBJ2-3, with D unclear. The CDR3 is 11 amino acids. Trimming removed 4 bases at V and 6 bases at J, with 6 bases between. Germline V gene lookup returns CDR1 SGHNT and CDR2 YYREEE (reference sequence). The CDR3 spells CASSQEDTQYF. The CDR3 nucleotides read TGTGCCAGCAGCCAAGAGGATACGCAGTATTTT.

The chain couples TRBV24-1 to TRBJ1-2, with D perhaps matching TRBD1 (6 bases). V was clipped by 4 bases and J by 6 bases, with 14 bases between them. Germline CDR1 and CDR2: KGHDR and SFDVKD. The CDR3 loop spans 14 amino acids. Here the CDR3 reads CATSDPRQEDGYTF. CDR3 nucleotide sequence: TGTGCCACCAGTGACCCTCGACAGGAGGATGGCTACACCTTC.

The chain recombines TRBV2 with TRBJ2-7; 12 positions match TRBD1. Germline lookup yields CDR1 SNHLY and CDR2 FYNNEI. The CDR3 is made up of 15 amino acids. The V segment lost 6 bases and the J segment 3 bases; nucleotides outside the gene matches: 6. CDR3 residues: CASRAGQGAFYEQYF. Here the CDR3 DNA reads TGTGCCAGCAGGGCGGGACAGGGGGCCTTCTACGAGCAGTACTTC.

The chain employs TRBV2 and TRBJ1-5; D is unresolved. Trimming took 9 bases from V and 0 from J, leaving 9 bases between them. Per the germline V gene, CDR1 is SNHLY and CDR2 is FYNNEI. The CDR3 loop spans 13 amino acids. The CDR3 DNA follows: TGTGCCAGTAAGACGGATAGCAATCAGCCCCAGCATTTT. It translates to CASKTDSNQPQHF.

The rearrangement joins TRBV25-1 to TRBJ1-5; D unresolved. The germline CDR1 and CDR2 sequences are MGHDK and SYGVNS. This CDR3 has 14 amino acids. V gave up 1 base and J gave up 1 base, with 5 bases separating them. In DNA form, the CDR3 reads TGTGCCAGCAGTGAATCGTTGAGCAATCAGCCCCAGCATTTT. Translated, it gives CASSESLSNQPQHF.

The V and J genes are TRBV7-9 and TRBJ2-5; D gene unclear. CDR3 length equals 14 residues. The V gene's germline CDR1 is SEHNR and CDR2 FQNEAQ (reference sequence). V lost 2 bases to trimming and J lost 1 base, with 8 bases between them. CDR3 in amino acids: CASSLLSVQETQYF. The CDR3 DNA reads TGTGCCAGCAGCTTATTATCGGTCCAAGAGACCCAGTACTTC.